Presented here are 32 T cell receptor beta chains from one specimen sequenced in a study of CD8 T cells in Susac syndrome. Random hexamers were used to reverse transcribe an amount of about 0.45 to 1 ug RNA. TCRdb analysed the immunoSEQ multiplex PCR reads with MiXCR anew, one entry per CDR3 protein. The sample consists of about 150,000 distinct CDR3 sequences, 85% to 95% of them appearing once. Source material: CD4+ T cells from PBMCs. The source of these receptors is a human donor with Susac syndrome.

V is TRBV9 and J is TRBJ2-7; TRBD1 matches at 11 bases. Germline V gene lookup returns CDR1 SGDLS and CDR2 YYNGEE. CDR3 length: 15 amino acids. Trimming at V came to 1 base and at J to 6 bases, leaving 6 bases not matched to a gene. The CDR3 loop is CASSVTGTGGGEQYF. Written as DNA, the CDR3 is TGTGCCAGCAGCGTAACCGGGACAGGGGGGGGCGAGCAGTACTTC.

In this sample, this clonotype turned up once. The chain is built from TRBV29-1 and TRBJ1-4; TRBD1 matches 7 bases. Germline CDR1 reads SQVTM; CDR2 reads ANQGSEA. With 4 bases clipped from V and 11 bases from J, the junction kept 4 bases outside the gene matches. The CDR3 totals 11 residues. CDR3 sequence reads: CSVGTGGKLFF. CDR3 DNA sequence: TGCAGCGTTGGGACAGGCGGGAAACTGTTTTTT.

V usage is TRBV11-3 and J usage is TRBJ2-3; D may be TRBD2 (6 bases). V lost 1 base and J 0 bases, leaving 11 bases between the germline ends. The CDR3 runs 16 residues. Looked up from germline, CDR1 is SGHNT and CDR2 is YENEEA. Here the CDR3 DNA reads TGTGCCAGCAGCTTAGGCCCCAGCGGGAGCACAGATACGCAGTATTTT. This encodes CASSLGPSGSTDTQYF.

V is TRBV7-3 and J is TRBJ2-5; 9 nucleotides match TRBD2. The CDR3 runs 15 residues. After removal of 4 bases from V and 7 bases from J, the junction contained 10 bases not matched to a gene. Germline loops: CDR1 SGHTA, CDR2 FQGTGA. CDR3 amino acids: CASSSSSGASRTQYF. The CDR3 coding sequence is TGTGCCAGCAGCTCGTCTAGCGGGGCTAGTCGGACCCAGTACTTC.

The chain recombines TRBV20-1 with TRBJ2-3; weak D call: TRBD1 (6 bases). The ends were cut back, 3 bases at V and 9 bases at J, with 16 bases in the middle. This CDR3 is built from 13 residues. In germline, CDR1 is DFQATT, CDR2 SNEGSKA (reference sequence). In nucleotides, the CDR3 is TGCAGTGCTAGGGACAGTGTAGGCCCGACGCAGTATTTT. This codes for CSARDSVGPTQYF.

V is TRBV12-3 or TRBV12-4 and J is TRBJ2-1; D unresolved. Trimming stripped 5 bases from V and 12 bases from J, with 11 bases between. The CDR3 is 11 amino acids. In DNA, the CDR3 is TGTGCCAGCAGTCTTGAGGCCCGGCAGTTCTTC. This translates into CASSLEARQFF.

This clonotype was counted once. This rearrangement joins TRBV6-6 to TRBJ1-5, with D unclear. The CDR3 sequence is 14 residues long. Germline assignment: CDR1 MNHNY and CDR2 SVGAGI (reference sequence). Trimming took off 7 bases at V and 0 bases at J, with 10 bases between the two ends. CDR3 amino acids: CASTQPGSNQPQHF. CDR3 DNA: TGTGCCAGCACCCAACCAGGTAGCAATCAGCCCCAGCATTTT.

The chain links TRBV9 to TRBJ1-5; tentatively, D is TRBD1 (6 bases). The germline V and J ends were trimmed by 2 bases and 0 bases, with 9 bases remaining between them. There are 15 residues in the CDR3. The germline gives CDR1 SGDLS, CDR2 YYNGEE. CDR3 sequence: CASSVTGNSNQPQHF. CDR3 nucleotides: TGTGCCAGCAGCGTTACAGGGAATAGCAATCAGCCCCAGCATTTT.

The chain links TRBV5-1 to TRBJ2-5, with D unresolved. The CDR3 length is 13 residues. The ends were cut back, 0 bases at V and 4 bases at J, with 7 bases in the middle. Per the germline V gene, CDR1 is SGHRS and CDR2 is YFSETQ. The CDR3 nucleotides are TGCGCCAGCAGCTTGGACGTGGCAGAGACCCAGTACTTC. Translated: CASSLDVAETQYF. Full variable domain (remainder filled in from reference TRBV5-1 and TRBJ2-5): KAGVTQTPRYLIKTRGQQVTLSCSPISGHRSVSWYQQTPGQGLQFLFEYFSETQRNKGNFPGRFSGRQFSNSRSEMNVSTLELGDSALYLCASSLDVAETQYFGPGTRLLVL.

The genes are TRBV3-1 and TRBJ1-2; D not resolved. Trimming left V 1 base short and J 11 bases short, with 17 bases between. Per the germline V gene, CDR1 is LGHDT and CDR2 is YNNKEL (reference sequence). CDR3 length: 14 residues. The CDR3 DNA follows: TGTGCCAGCAGCCAAGGATTTCAGACGAGGGCGTACACCTTC. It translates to CASSQGFQTRAYTF. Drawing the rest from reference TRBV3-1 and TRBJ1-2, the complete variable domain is DTAVSQTPKYLVTQMGNDKSIKCEQNLGHDTMYWYKQDSKKFLKIMFSYNNKELIINETVPNRFSPKSPDKAHLNLHINSLELGDSAVYFCASSQGFQTRAYTFGSGTRLTVV.

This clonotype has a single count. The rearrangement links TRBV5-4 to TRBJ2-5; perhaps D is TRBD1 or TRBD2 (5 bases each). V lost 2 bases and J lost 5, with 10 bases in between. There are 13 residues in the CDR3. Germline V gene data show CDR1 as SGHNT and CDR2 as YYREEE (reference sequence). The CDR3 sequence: CASSLEGMETQYF. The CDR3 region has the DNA TGTGCCAGCAGCTTAGAGGGGATGGAGACCCAGTACTTC.

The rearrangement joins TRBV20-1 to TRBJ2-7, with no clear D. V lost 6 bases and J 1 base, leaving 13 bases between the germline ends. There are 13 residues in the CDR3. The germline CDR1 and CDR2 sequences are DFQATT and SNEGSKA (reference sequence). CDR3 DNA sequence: TGCAGTGCCCCTAGAGCTTCGTCCTACGAGCAGTACTTC. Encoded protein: CSAPRASSYEQYF.

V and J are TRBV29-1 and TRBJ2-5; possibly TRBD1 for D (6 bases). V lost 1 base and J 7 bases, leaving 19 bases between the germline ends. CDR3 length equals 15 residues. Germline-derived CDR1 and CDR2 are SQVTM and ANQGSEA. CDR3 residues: CSVEVPGGLRMTQYF. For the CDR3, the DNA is TGCAGCGTTGAAGTCCCTGGGGGCCTGAGGATGACCCAGTACTTC. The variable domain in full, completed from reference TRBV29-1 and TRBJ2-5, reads SAVISQKPSRDICQRGTSLTIQCQVDSQVTMMFWYRQQPGQSLTLIATANQGSEATYESGFVIDKFPISRPNLTFSTLTVSNMSPEDSSIYLCSVEVPGGLRMTQYFGPGTRLLVL.

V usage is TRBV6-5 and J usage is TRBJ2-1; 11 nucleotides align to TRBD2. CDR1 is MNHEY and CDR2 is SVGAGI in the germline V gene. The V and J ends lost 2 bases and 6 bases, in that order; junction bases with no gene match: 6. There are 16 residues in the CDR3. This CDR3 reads CASSYQGTSGPNEQFF. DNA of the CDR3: TGTGCCAGCAGTTACCAAGGGACTAGCGGCCCCAATGAGCAGTTCTTC.

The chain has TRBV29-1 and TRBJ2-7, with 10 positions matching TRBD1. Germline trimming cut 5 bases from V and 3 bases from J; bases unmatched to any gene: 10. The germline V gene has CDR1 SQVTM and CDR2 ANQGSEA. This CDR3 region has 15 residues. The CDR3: CSVRVPDRGGYEQYF. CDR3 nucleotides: TGCAGCGTTCGAGTGCCGGACAGGGGGGGCTACGAGCAGTACTTC.

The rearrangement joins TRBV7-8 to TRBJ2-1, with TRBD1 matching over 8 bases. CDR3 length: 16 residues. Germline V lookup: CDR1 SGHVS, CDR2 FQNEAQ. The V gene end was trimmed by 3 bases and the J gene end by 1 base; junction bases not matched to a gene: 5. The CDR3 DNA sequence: TGTGCCAGCAGCTTCGAACGGACAGGGTCCTACAATGAGCAGTTCTTC. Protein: CASSFERTGSYNEQFF.

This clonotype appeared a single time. CDR3 amino acids: CASSYSGQGTDTQYF. CDR3 DNA sequence: TGTGCCAGCTCCTATTCAGGACAGGGCACAGATACGCAGTATTTT. The chain combines TRBV27 with TRBJ2-3, with 7 bases lining up with TRBD1. The CDR3 length is 15 residues. J gave up 1 base and V 8 bases, and 9 bases lay outside the gene matches. Germline CDR1 MNHEY, CDR2 SMNVEV (reference sequence).

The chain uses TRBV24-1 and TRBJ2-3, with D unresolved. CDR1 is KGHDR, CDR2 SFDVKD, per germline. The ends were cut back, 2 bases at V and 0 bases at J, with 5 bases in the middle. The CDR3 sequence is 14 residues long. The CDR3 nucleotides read TGTGCCACCAGTGATTCCAAAAGCACAGATACGCAGTATTTT. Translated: CATSDSKSTDTQYF.

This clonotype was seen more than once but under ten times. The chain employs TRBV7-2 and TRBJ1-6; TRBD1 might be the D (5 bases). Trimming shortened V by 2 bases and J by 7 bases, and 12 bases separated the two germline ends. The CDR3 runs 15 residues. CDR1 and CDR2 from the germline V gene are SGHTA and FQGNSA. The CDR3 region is CASSLQGGENSPLHF. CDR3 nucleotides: TGTGCCAGCAGCTTACAGGGTGGGGAGAATTCACCCCTCCACTTT. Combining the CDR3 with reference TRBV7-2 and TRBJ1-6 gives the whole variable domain GAGVSQSPSNKVTEKGKDVELRCDPISGHTALYWYRQSLGQGLEFLIYFQGNSAPDKSGLPSDRFSAERTGGSVSTLTIQRTQQEDSAVYLCASSLQGGENSPLHFGNGTRLTVT.

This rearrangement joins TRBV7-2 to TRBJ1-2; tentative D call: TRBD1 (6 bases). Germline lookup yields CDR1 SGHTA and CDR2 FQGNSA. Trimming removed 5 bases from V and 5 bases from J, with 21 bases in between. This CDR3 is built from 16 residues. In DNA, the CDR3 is TGTGCCAGCAGCAATCAAGGGGGTCAAATCTGGTATGGCTACACCTTC. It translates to CASSNQGGQIWYGYTF.

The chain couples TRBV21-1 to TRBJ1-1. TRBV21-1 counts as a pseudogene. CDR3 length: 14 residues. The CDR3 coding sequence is TGTGCCAGCACCAGACTGAACATGAACACTGAAGCTTTCTTT. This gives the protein CASTRLNMNTEAFF.

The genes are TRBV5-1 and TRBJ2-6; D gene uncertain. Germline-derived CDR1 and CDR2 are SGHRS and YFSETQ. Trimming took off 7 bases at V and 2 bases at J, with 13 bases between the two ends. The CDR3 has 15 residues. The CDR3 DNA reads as TGCGCCAGCCAGCCAGCTCTGACTGGGGCCAACGTCCTGACTTTC. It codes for CASQPALTGANVLTF. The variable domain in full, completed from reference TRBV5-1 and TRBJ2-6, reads KAGVTQTPRYLIKTRGQQVTLSCSPISGHRSVSWYQQTPGQGLQFLFEYFSETQRNKGNFPGRFSGRQFSNSRSEMNVSTLELGDSALYLCASQPALTGANVLTFGAGSRLTVL.

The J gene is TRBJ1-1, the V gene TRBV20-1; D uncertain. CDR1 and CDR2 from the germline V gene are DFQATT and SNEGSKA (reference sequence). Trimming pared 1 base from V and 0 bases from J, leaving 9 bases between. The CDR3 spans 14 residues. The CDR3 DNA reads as TGCAGTGCTAGAGCCCTGACTGTGAACACTGAAGCTTTCTTT. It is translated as CSARALTVNTEAFF.

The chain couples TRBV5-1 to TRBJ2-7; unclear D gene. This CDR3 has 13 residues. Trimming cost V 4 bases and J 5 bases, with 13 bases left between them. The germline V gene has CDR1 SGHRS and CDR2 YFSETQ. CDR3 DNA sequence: TGCGCCAGCAGCCTTTCCGGAGTCAACGAGCAGTACTTC. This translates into CASSLSGVNEQYF.

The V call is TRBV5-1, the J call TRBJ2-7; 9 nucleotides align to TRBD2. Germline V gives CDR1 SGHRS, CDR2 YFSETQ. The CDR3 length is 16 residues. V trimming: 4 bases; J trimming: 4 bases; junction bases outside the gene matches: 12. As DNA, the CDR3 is TGCGCCAGCAGCCCCGGGGGTAGCGGGGGCCATTACGAGCAGTACTTC. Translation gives CASSPGGSGGHYEQYF.

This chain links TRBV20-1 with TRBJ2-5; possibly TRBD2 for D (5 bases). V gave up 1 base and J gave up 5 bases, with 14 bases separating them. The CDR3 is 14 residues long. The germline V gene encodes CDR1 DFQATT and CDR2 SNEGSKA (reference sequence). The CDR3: CSARATEAEETQYF. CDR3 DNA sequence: TGCAGTGCTAGAGCAACGGAGGCGGAGGAGACCCAGTACTTC.

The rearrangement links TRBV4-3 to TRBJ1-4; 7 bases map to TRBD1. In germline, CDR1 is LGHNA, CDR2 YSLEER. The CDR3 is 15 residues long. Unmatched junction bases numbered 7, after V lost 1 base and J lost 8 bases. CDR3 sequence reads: CASSQAGQQFEKLFF. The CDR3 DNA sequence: TGCGCCAGCAGCCAAGCGGGACAGCAATTCGAAAAACTGTTTTTT.

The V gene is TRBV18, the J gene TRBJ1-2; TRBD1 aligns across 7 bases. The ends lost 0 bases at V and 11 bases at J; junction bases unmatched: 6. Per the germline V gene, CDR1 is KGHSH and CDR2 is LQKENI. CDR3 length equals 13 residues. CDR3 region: CASSPPLRDRYTF. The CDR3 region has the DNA TGTGCCAGCTCACCACCGTTACGGGACAGATACACCTTC.

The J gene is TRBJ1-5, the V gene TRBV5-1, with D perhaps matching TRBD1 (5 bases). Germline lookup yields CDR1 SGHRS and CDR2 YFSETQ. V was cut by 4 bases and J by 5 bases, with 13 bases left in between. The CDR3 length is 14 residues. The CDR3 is CASSQGGWDQPQHF. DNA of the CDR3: TGCGCCAGCAGCCAGGGTGGATGGGATCAGCCCCAGCATTTT.

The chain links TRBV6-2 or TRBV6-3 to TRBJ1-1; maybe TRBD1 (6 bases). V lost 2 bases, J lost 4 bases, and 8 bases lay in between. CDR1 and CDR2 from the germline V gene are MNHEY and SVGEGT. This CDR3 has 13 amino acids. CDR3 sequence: CASSYRGGTEAFF. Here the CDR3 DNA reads TGTGCCAGCAGTTACAGGGGGGGCACTGAAGCTTTCTTT.

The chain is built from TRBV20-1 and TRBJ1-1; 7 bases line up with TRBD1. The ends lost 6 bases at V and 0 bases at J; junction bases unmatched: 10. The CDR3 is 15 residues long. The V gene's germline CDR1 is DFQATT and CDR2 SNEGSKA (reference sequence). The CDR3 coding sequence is TGCAGTGCCCCGAGACAGGGAGTCCTGAACACTGAAGCTTTCTTT. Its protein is CSAPRQGVLNTEAFF.

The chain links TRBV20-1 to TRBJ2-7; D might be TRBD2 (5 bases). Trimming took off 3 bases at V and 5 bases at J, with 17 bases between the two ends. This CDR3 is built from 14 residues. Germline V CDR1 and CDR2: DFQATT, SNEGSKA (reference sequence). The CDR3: CSASRPGWSDEQYF. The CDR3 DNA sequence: TGCAGTGCTAGTCGTCCGGGATGGTCCGACGAGCAGTACTTC.